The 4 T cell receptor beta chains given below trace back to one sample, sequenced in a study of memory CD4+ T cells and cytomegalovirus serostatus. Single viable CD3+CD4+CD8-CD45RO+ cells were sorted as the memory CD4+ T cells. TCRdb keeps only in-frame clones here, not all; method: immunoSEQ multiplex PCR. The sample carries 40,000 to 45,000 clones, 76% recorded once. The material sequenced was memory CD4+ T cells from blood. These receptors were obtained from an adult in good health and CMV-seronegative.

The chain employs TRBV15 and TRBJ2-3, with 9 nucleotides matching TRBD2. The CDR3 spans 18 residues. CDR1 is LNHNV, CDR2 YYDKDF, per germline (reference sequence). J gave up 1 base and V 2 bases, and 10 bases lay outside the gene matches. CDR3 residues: CATSRRRDRLAGTDTQYF. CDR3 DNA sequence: TGTGCCACCAGCAGACGGAGAGACAGACTAGCGGGCACAGATACGCAGTATTTT.

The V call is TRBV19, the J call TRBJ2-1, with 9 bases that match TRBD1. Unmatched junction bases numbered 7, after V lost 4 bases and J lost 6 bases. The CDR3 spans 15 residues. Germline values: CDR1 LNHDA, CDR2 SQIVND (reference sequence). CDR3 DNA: TGTGCCAGTAGTACCCTCGACAGGGGGGGCAATGAGCAGTTCTTC. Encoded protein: CASSTLDRGGNEQFF. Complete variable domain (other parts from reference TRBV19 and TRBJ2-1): DGGITQSPKYLFRKEGQNVTLSCEQNLNHDAMYWYRQDPGQGLRLIYYSQIVNDFQKGDIAEGYSVSREKKESFPLTVTSAQKNPTAFYLCASSTLDRGGNEQFFGPGTRLTVL.

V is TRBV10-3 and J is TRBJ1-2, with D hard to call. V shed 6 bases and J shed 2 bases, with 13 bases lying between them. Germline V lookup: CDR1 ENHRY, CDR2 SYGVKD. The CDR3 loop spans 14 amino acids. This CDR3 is CAISPGRGNYGYTF. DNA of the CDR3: TGTGCCATCAGCCCGGGCCGGGGAAACTATGGCTACACCTTC.

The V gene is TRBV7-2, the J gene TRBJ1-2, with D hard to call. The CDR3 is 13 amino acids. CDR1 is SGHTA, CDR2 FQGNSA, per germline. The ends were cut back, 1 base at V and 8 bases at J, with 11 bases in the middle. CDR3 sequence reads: CASSLVHDRGYTF. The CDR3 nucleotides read TGTGCCAGCAGCTTAGTCCACGACCGAGGCTACACCTTC.